These 12 T cell receptor beta chains were all obtained from the same sample, sequenced in a study of early T cells in non-severe SARS-CoV-2 infection. TCRdb processed the 5' RACE reads anew with MiXCR; each CDR3 protein has one entry. The sample comprises 60,000 to 75,000 distinct CDR3 sequences, roughly 10% of which are singletons, and approximately 6.4% rests with the top ten. The sequenced sample was whole blood. These receptors were obtained from an adult who was a healthcare worker with PCR-confirmed SARS-CoV-2 infection or an uninfected control (not recorded which).

The sample holds a few counts of this clonotype. The rearrangement uses TRBV5-4 and TRBJ1-6; the D gene is possibly TRBD1 (6 bases). Per germline, CDR1 SGHNT and CDR2 YYREEE (reference sequence). The CDR3 extends over 15 amino acids. V was pared by 5 bases and J by 7 bases, with 16 bases between. The CDR3, as DNA: TGTGCCAGCAGTGGGGGCCGTACCCCAAATTCACCCCTCCACTTT. As protein: CASSGGRTPNSPLHF.

The gene calls are TRBV13 and TRBJ1-5, with TRBD1 matching 9 bases. The CDR3 extends over 15 amino acids. Germline V lookup: CDR1 PRHDT, CDR2 FYEKMQ (reference sequence). The V and J ends lost 5 bases and 7 bases, in that order; junction bases with no gene match: 9. The CDR3 spells CASSAGGTGPQPQHF. CDR3 DNA: TGTGCCAGCAGCGCCGGTGGGACAGGGCCCCAGCCCCAGCATTTT.

The chain joins TRBV14 to TRBJ1-2, with a possible D match to TRBD1 (5 bases). CDR1 is SGHDN, CDR2 FVKESK, per germline. This CDR3 has 14 amino acids. V dropped 0 bases and J dropped 6 bases, with 11 bases sitting between them. CDR3 amino acids: CASSQDRATDGYTF. CDR3 coding DNA: TGTGCCAGCAGCCAAGACAGGGCTACGGATGGCTACACCTTC.

In its sample, this clonotype was seen a few times. This chain connects TRBV7-2 to TRBJ2-3; TRBD2 matches at 10 bases. The CDR3 sequence is 14 residues long. CDR1 is SGHTA, CDR2 FQGNSA, per germline. The trim removed 6 bases at V and 1 base at J, leaving 1 base unmatched. The CDR3 nucleotides read TGTGCCAGCAGACTAGCGGGGCGCACAGATACGCAGTATTTT. It specifies CASRLAGRTDTQYF.

The chain uses TRBV5-1 and TRBJ2-3; 9 bases map to TRBD1. CDR3 size: 15 residues. Germline trimming cut 3 bases from V and 4 bases from J; bases unmatched to any gene: 6. CDR1 is SGHRS, CDR2 YFSETQ, per germline. The DNA of the CDR3 is TGCGCCAGCAGCTGGGGACAGGGTTGGGCAGATACGCAGTATTTT. Amino acid sequence: CASSWGQGWADTQYF.

Many counts were recorded for this clonotype. This sequence joins TRBV19 and TRBJ2-3, with 8 bases aligning to TRBD1. Germline CDR1 and CDR2: LNHDA and SQIVND (reference sequence). The CDR3 length is 15 residues. V was clipped by 3 bases and J by 5 bases; unmatched bases: 7. The CDR3 region is CASSIGQGQGDTQYF. In DNA form, the CDR3 reads TGTGCCAGTAGTATTGGACAGGGTCAAGGAGATACGCAGTATTTT.

The V call is TRBV6-1, the J call TRBJ1-4; D might be TRBD1 (6 bases). The germline V gene has CDR1 MNHNS and CDR2 SASEGT. V was pared by 7 bases and J by 0 bases, with 12 bases between. This CDR3 region has 15 residues. CDR3 sequence (DNA): TGTGCCAGCAAATCGGACAGTGCAACTAATGAAAAACTGTTTTTT. Its translation is CASKSDSATNEKLFF.

In this sample, this clonotype turned up many times. The rearrangement joins TRBV15 to TRBJ1-1; no firm D call. This CDR3 contains 13 residues. CDR1 is LNHNV and CDR2 is YYDKDF in the germline V gene (reference sequence). V lost 0 bases to trimming and J lost 0 bases, with 2 bases between them. The CDR3 region has the DNA TGTGCCACCAGCAGAGATGTGAACACTGAAGCTTTCTTT. Amino acids: CATSRDVNTEAFF.

V gene TRBV3-1 combines with J gene TRBJ2-3; tentatively, D is TRBD2 (6 bases). The CDR3 consists of 16 residues. Germline V gene sequence: CDR1 LGHDT, CDR2 YNNKEL (reference sequence). The ends were cut back, 7 bases at V and 2 bases at J, with 19 bases in the middle. The CDR3 region is CASTLGLAVHTDTQYF. In nucleotides, the CDR3 is TGTGCCAGCACCCTGGGACTGGCTGTTCACACAGATACGCAGTATTTT.

This clonotype was picked up a small number of times. J is TRBJ1-1 and V is TRBV29-1, with 9 positions matching TRBD1. V lost 5 bases, J lost 3 bases, and 13 bases stayed unmatched. The CDR3 contains 16 residues. Germline lookup yields CDR1 SQVTM and CDR2 ANQGSEA. This CDR3 is CSVIHRGLVFHTEAFF. The CDR3 nucleotides read TGCAGCGTTATTCACAGGGGGCTGGTGTTTCACACTGAAGCTTTCTTT. Supplemented by reference TRBV29-1 and TRBJ1-1, the full variable domain reads SAVISQKPSRDICQRGTSLTIQCQVDSQVTMMFWYRQQPGQSLTLIATANQGSEATYESGFVIDKFPISRPNLTFSTLTVSNMSPEDSSIYLCSVIHRGLVFHTEAFFGQGTRLTVV.

In this sample, this clonotype turned up a few times. The chain employs TRBV24-1 and TRBJ2-1; TRBD2 matches at 7 bases. V dropped 9 bases and J dropped 3; count of bases not matched to a gene: 7. The CDR3 runs 14 residues. Germline V gene lookup returns CDR1 KGHDR and CDR2 SFDVKD. The CDR3 DNA sequence: TGTGCCACCGAGGCGGGAGCCTACTACAATGAGCAGTTCTTC. Its translation is CATEAGAYYNEQFF.

This clonotype was picked up a small number of times. The V and J genes are TRBV29-1 and TRBJ2-1; tentatively, D is TRBD2 (6 bases). Germline CDR1 reads SQVTM; CDR2 reads ANQGSEA. CDR3 length: 16 amino acids. The V end lost 4 bases, the J end lost 1 base, and 17 bases lay between the germline ends. CDR3 in amino acids: CSVGTRWAGSYNEQFF. The CDR3 region has the DNA TGCAGCGTTGGGACTCGTTGGGCGGGATCCTACAATGAGCAGTTCTTC.